The source of this T cell receptor (beta chain) is a study of blood T cell repertoires in COVID-19. Whole-study context: T cells, B-cell-depleted T cells, or PBMCs provided the cDNA or gDNA that served as material.

Per the germline V gene, CDR1 is SGHVS and CDR2 is FQNEAQ. V trimming: 5 bases; J trimming: 1 base; junction bases outside the gene matches: 3. CDR3 length equals 14 residues. Generated by immunoSEQ multiplex PCR, the TCRdb table keeps only in-frame clones and is missing some. Among roughly 180,000 clones listed, 86% were seen once. Participants' own reports of clinical history determined their cohort assignment. Before being deemed recovered, Cohort 3 donors had two negative PCRs, clearance, or symptom resolution. The sequenced material came from PBMCs or T cells enriched from blood (not recorded which). The chain recombines TRBV7-8 with TRBJ2-5; 8 bases are shared with TRBD2. The clonotype was recovered from a woman in her 30s who had recovered from COVID-19. CDR3 in amino acids: CASSATSGQETQYF. In DNA form, the CDR3 reads TGTGCCAGCAGCGCAACTAGCGGCCAAGAGACCCAGTACTTC.